The T cell receptor (beta chain) described here comes from a study of intratumoral heterogeneity in liver cancer. With regard to the full study: Across the full 14-patient cohort, most patients were male and the median age was around 65 years. To examine intratumor heterogeneity, the study integrated RNA-seq, DNA sequencing, TCR-seq and SNP array data obtained from multiple regions of hepatocellular carcinoma specimens. Of the roughly 68 multiregional samples collected from roughly 14 HCC patients in the overall cohort, 50 to 55 were tumoral regions and around 20 were adjacent nontumoral regions.

Worth noting for this clone: The clone's antigen remains unknown. Nothing much larger sits one base from this clone, and base qualities are not available.

Using the immunoSEQ assay, the TCR beta chain CDR3 regions were sequenced from genomic DNA. Rearranged VDJ segments were amplified with primers annealing to V and J segments. In the original analysis: The ImmunoSeq Analyzer software was used to compute clonality and richness metrics. Fisher's exact test, supplemented by a beta-binomial method for added stringency, was applied to identify differentially abundant clones between regions. This immuneACCESS table, as held by TCRdb, lists in-frame sequences with V and J called but not all clones. Of the missing ones, under half trace to an unresolved V gene in checked studies; the others have no known cause. That table is the source of V, J and clone size, and D and trimming were worked out from the DNA. In this sample the table shows some 21,000 clones, roughly 73% of which occur a single time. The top ten hold approximately 18% of the sample. Study-wide findings and limitations: Limitations acknowledged by the authors included a relatively low number of patients and under-sampled representation of tumor-infiltrating lymphocytes.

Per the germline V gene, MDHEN is the CDR1 and SYDVKM is the CDR2. Inclusive of the bounding cysteine and phenylalanine, the CDR3 is 14 residues long. The retained sequence is limited to the CDR3, 42 bases, with the frame set at the first base. V drops 4 bases and J drops 2 bases, leaving 9 bases in between. Early-stage hepatocellular carcinoma was present in all patients, and no therapy was administered to any patient before surgical resection. The sampled areas showed no macroscopic signs of necrosis or hemorrhage. Multiple regions from a couple of patients underwent TCR sequencing (ImmunoSeq). Each frozen resection tissue sample was taken at least 1 cm away from every other sample. Samples with the label N were taken from nontumoral liver tissue next to the tumor. Genomic DNA was extracted from bulk tissue using the DNeasy blood and tissue kit.

In this chain, TRBV28 is recombined with TRBJ1-5; a tentative D match to TRBD1 spans 5 bases. The sample in question was tumor-adjacent normal tissue, obtained before any cancer treatment. This receptor was obtained from a woman between 65 and 79 years old with hepatocellular carcinoma. The encoded CDR3 is CASSSSGGNQPQHF. Read as DNA, the sequence is TGTGCCAGCAGTTCCTCGGGGGGCAATCAGCCCCAGCATTTT.